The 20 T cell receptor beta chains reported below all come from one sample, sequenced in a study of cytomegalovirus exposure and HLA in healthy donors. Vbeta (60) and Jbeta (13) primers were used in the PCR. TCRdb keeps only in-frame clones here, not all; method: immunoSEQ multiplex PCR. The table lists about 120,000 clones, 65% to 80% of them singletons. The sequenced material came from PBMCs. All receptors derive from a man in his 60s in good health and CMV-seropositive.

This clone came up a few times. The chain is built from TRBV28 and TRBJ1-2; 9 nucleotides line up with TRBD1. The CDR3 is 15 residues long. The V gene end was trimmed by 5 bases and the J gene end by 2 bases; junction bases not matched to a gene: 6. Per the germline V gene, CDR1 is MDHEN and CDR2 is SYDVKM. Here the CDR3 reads CASSRPGQGNYGYTF. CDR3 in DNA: TGTGCCAGCAGTCGACCGGGACAGGGAAACTATGGCTACACCTTC.

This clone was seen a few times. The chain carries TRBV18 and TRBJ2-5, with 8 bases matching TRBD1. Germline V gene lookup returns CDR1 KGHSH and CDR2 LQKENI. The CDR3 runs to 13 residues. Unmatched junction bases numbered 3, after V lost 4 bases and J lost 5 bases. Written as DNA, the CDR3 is TGTGCCAGCTCACGCGGACAGGGTGAGACCCAGTACTTC. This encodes CASSRGQGETQYF.

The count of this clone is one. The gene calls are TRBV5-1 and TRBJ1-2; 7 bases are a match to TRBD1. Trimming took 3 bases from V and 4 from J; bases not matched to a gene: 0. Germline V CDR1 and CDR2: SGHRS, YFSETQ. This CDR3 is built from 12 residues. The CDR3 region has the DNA TGCGCCAGCAGCTCAGGGGGCTATGGCTACACCTTC. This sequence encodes CASSSGGYGYTF.

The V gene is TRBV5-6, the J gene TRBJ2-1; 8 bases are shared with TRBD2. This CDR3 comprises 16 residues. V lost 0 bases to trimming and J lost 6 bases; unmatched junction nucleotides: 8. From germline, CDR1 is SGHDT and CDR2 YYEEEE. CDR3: CASSLVGGRSGNEQFF. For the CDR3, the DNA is TGTGCCAGCAGCTTGGTGGGCGGGAGGAGCGGCAATGAGCAGTTCTTC.

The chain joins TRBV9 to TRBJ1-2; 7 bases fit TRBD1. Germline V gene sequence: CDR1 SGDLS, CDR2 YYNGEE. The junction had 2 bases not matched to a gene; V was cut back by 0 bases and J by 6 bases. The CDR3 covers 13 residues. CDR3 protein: CASSVGQGDGYTF. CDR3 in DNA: TGTGCCAGCAGCGTAGGACAGGGAGATGGCTACACCTTC.

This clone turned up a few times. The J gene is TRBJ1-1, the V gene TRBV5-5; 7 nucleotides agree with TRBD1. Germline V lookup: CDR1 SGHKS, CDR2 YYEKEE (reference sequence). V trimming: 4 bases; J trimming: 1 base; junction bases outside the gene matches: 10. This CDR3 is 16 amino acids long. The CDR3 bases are TGTGCCAGCAGCCCACGGGGCGACAGGGCGAACACTGAAGCTTTCTTT. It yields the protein CASSPRGDRANTEAFF.

The CDR3 is CASTRFGTGLGEQYF. The DNA for the CDR3 is TGTGCCAGCACCCGTTTCGGGACAGGTTTAGGCGAGCAGTACTTC. The chain links TRBV9 to TRBJ2-7; 8 bases fit TRBD1. Per the germline V gene, CDR1 is SGDLS and CDR2 is YYNGEE. CDR3 length: 15 residues. V lost 6 bases, J lost 6 bases, and 14 bases stayed unmatched. The complete variable domain, with remaining parts taken from reference TRBV9 and TRBJ2-7, reads DSGVTQTPKHLITATGQRVTLRCSPRSGDLSVYWYQQSLDQGLQFLIQYYNGEERAKGNILERFSAQQFPDLHSELNLSSLELGDSALYFCASTRFGTGLGEQYFGPGTRLTVT.

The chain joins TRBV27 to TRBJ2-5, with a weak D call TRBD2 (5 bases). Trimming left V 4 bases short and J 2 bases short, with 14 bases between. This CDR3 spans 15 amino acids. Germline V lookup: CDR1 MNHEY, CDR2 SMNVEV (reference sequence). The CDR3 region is CASSSLDWPQETQYF. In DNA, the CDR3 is TGTGCCAGCAGTTCCCTGGACTGGCCACAAGAGACCCAGTACTTC.

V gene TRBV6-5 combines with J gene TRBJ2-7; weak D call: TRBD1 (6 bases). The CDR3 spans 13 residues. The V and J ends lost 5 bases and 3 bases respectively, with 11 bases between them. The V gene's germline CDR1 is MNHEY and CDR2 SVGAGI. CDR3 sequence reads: CASSVQGYYEQYF. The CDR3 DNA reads TGTGCCAGCAGTGTACAGGGTTACTACGAGCAGTACTTC.

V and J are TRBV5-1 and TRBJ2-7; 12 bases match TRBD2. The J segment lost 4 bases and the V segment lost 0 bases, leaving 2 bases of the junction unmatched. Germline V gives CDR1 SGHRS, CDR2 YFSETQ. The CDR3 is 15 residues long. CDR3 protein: CASSLVTSGGYEQYF. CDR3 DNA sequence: TGCGCCAGCAGCTTGGTGACTAGCGGGGGATACGAGCAGTACTTC.

The DNA for the CDR3 is TGTGCCAGCAGCCCCGGCCAGGGTGAGTACGAGCAGTACTTC. This encodes CASSPGQGEYEQYF. The chain has TRBV5-4 and TRBJ2-7; D might be TRBD1 (5 bases). V lost 4 bases and J 4 bases, leaving 15 bases between the germline ends. CDR3 length equals 14 residues. Germline-derived CDR1 and CDR2 are SGHNT and YYREEE (reference sequence).

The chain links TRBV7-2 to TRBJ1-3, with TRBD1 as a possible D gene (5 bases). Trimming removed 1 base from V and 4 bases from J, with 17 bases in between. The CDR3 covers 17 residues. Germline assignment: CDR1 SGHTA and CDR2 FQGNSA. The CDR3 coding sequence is TGTGCCAGCAGCTTAGATTTGGGGCGGGGTTCCGGAAACACCATATATTTT. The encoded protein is CASSLDLGRGSGNTIYF.

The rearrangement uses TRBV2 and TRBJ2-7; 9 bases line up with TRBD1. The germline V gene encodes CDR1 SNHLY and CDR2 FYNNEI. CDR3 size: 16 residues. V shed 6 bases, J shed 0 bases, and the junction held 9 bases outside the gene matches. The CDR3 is CASRDPGTGSSYEQYF. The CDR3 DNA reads TGTGCCAGCAGGGATCCCGGGACAGGGAGCTCCTACGAGCAGTACTTC.

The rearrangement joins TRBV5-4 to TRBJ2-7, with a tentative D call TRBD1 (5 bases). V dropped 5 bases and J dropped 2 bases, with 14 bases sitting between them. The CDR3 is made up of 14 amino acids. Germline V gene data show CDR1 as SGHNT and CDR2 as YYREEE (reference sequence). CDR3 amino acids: CASSSRTTTYEQYF. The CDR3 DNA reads TGTGCCAGCAGTTCCAGGACAACTACCTACGAGCAGTACTTC.

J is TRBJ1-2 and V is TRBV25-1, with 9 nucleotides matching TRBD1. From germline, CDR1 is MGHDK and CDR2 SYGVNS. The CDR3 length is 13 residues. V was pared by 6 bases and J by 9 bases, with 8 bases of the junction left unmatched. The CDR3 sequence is CASSEDRGFRYTF. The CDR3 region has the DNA TGTGCCAGCAGCGAGGACAGGGGTTTTCGCTACACCTTC.

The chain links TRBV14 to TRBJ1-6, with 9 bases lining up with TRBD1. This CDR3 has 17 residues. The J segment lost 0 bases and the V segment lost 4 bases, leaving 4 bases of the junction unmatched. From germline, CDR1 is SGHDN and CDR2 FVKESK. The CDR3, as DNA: TGTGCCAGCAGCCCTATGACAGGGGGCTCCTATAATTCACCCCTCCACTTT. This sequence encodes CASSPMTGGSYNSPLHF.

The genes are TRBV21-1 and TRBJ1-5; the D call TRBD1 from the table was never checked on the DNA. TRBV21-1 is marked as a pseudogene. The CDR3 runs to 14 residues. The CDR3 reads CASSLGDINQPQHF. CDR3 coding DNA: TGTGCCAGCAGCCTCGGGGACATCAATCAGCCCCAGCATTTT.

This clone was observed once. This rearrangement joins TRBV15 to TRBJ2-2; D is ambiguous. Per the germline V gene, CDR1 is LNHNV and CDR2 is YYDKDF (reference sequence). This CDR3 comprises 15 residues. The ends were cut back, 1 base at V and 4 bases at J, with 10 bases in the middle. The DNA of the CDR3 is TGTGCCACCAGCAGAGGAGGTACACCCACCGGGGAGCTGTTTTTT. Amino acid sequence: CATSRGGTPTGELFF.

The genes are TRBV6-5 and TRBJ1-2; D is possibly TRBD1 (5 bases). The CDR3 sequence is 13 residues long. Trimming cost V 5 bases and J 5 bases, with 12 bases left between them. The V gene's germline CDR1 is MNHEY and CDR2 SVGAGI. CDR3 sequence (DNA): TGTGCCAGCAGTCCCCGGGAGGGGTATGGCTACACCTTC. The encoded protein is CASSPREGYGYTF.

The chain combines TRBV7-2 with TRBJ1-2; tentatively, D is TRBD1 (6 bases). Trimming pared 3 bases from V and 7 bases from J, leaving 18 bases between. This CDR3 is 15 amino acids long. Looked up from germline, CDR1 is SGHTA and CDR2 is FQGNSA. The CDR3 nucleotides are TGTGCCAGCAGCTTGGGACACCGGAGGGGGGGTGGCTACACCTTC. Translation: CASSLGHRRGGGYTF.